This TCR beta chain was retrieved from a study of blood T cell repertoires in COVID-19 (dated by TCRdb to 2020 to 2021). With regard to the full study: Samples from collaborators originated in the United States, Italy and Spain and spanned both the acute and convalescent phases of COVID-19. The samples were drawn from two sources: the first 160 participants of the ongoing ImmuneRACE study, and 1,254 subjects contributed by 6 global collaborators. A freely available public database, intended as a resource for researchers studying the immune response to SARS-CoV-2, is where the repertoires were released. Subjects who had been exposed to COVID-19, were actively infected with it, or had recovered from it provided the deeply sampled blood TCRbeta repertoires that made up the dataset. A de-identified subject ID, COVID-19 status, age in years and sex were almost always included in the sample metadata. The prospective study material was composed of cDNA or gDNA derived from T cells, B-cell-depleted T cells, or PBMCs. Where HLA class I and class II types were available, the types were taken from metadata supplied by the sample provider, not from assay-based typing.

The immunoSEQ Assay, a bias-controlled multiplex PCR, was used to amplify TCRbeta CDR3 regions from genomic DNA. In the source study's methods: The number of nucleated cells in each sample was estimated by amplification of reference gene primers within the assay. Sequence reads were collapsed and filtered to measure the absolute abundance of every unique TCRbeta CDR3 rearrangement. Productive Simpson clonality was computed per sample as the square root of Simpson's diversity index over productive rearrangements. TCRdb mirrors the immuneACCESS table, restricted to in-frame sequences. Some clones are absent from its copies; in checked studies, under half trace to an unresolved V gene, and the reason for the others is unknown. The DNA gave D and trimming, while V, J and clone size come from that table. This sample lists 55,000 to 80,000 clones; around 83% were detected once. Over 4.5% of the sample rests with the top ten.

At the junction V is shortened by 3 bases and J by 5 bases, with 8 bases in between. From cysteine to phenylalanine, the CDR3 is 13 amino acids long. The DNA shown is the 39-base CDR3, in frame from base 1. Each collaborating institution followed its own protocols to collect whole blood in K2EDTA tubes. For TCRbeta analysis, collaborators shipped samples in one of three forms: frozen whole blood, isolated PBMCs, or DNA extracted from either of those sample types. Of note for this clone: No antigen is known for it. Per-nucleotide qualities are absent, and no much larger clonotype sits a single base away.

General study outcomes and caveats: The amount of clinical and demographic metadata varied by source and participant and was provided uncurated.

The chain is assembled from TRBV12-3 or TRBV12-4 and TRBJ2-1, and TRBD1 may be the D gene, going by 5 matching bases. The sequencing sample was made of peripheral blood. The receptor was derived from a man aged 50 or older with active COVID-19. Read as DNA, the sequence is TGTGCCAGCAGTTTGGACAACAACAATGAGCAGTTCTTC. Its translation is CASSLDNNNEQFF.